This is a list of T cell receptor beta chains from one sample in a study of read filtering for tumor transcriptome and immune sequencing. Each CDR3 protein is one row after TCRdb ran MiXCR on the reads. The sample records roughly 130,000 distinct CDR3 sequences, around 13% being singletons. The sample taken for sequencing was a population of CD138-negative cells sorted from bone marrow. The receptors were gathered from a donor aged 40 or over with multiple myeloma. Each CDR3 is given with its conserved first and last residue. The D gene is left open where the match is weak. For some rows the clone size is stated as once, few or many, or as a class when expanded; others skip it.

cdr3_length | clone_size | j_call | v_call | d_call | cdr3_aa | cdr3_nt
15 | many | TRBJ2-1 | TRBV24-1 | - | CATSDRGGAVDEQFF | TGTGCCACCAGTGATCGAGGGGGGGCCGTCGATGAGCAGTTCTTC
13 | many | TRBJ2-5 | TRBV7-9 | TRBD1 | CASSAQGSETQYF | TGTGCCAGCAGCGCACAGGGGTCGGAGACCCAGTACTTC
14 | many | TRBJ1-1 | TRBV12-3/TRBV12-4 | - | CASSPGGWDTEAFF | TGTGCCAGCAGCCCCGGGGGCTGGGACACTGAAGCTTTCTTT
15 | - | TRBJ1-2 | TRBV15 | - | CATSRDNMPGDGYTF | TGTGCCACCAGCAGAGATAATATGCCGGGGGACGGCTACACCTTC
15 | many | TRBJ2-1 | TRBV5-1 | - | CASSPRGSSYNEQFF | TGTGCCAGCAGCCCCCGTGGGTCCTCCTACAATGAGCAGTTCTTC
15 | many | TRBJ2-1 | TRBV12-3/TRBV12-4 | TRBD2 | CASRPPGRAGDEQFF | TGTGCCAGCAGGCCCCCCGGGAGGGCCGGTGATGAGCAGTTCTTC
14 | many | TRBJ2-4 | TRBV5-1 | - | CASSLAGTLNIQYF | TGCGCCAGCAGCTTGGCCGGGACCTTAAACATTCAGTACTTC
15 | many | TRBJ2-2 | TRBV20-1 | TRBD1 | CSARVGTGGHGELFF | TGCAGTGCTCGAGTGGGGACAGGGGGTCACGGGGAGCTGTTTTTT
16 | - | TRBJ2-2 | TRBV7-9 | TRBD1 | CASSSPGQGTVGELFF | TGTGCCAGCAGCTCACCGGGACAGGGGACGGTCGGGGAGCTGTTTTTT
17 | many | TRBJ2-5 | TRBV7-8 | TRBD1 | CASSPIDREYSKSAQYF | TGTGCCAGCAGCCCAATCGACAGGGAGTACTCCAAGAGTGCCCAGTACTTC
13 | many | TRBJ2-5 | TRBV7-6 | - | CASSPGSQETQYF | TGTGCCAGCAGCCCCGGGAGCCAAGAGACCCAGTACTTC
13 | - | TRBJ2-5 | TRBV11-3 | - | CASSLTREETQYF | TGTGCCAGCAGCTTGACTAGGGAAGAGACCCAGTACTTC
14 | many | TRBJ2-7 | TRBV21-1 | - | CASSPCPRGYEQYF | TGTGCCAGCAGCCCCTGTCCAAGGGGCTACGAGCAGTACTTC
16 | many | TRBJ2-1 | TRBV5-1 | - | CASSARQQKNYNEQFF | TGCGCCAGCAGCGCCCGACAGCAGAAGAACTACAATGAGCAGTTCTTC
17 | many | TRBJ2-2 | TRBV28 | - | CASSSTGTNPYTGELFF | TGTGCCAGCAGTTCGACCGGGACCAACCCCTACACCGGGGAGCTGTTTTTT
11 | many | TRBJ1-1 | TRBV29-1 | - | CSVGVGAEAFF | TGCAGCGTTGGCGTCGGCGCTGAAGCTTTCTTT
18 | many | TRBJ2-1 | TRBV7-9 | TRBD2 | CASSLGLAGVRLGDEQFF | TGTGCCAGCAGCTTAGGGCTAGCGGGAGTGAGACTGGGTGATGAGCAGTTCTTC
14 | many | TRBJ2-7 | TRBV5-1 | TRBD1 | CASSKGQGPYEQYF | TGCGCCAGCAGCAAAGGACAGGGACCCTACGAGCAGTACTTC
14 | many | TRBJ1-1 | TRBV7-2 | - | CASSFAGISTEAFF | TGTGCCAGCAGCTTTGCAGGGATTAGCACTGAAGCTTTCTTT
14 | many | TRBJ2-6 | TRBV29-1 | - | CSVESGVGANVLTF | TGCAGCGTTGAGTCGGGGGTAGGGGCCAACGTCCTGACTTTC
14 | many | TRBJ2-5 | TRBV11-2 | - | CASSLLGTQETQYF | TGTGCCAGCAGCTTACTAGGTACCCAAGAGACCCAGTACTTC
17 | many | TRBJ2-1 | TRBV12-5 | - | CASGPRTVRVSYNEQFF | TGTGCTAGTGGGCCTAGGACAGTTCGGGTCTCCTACAATGAGCAGTTCTTC
15 | many | TRBJ2-1 | TRBV7-9 | TRBD2 | CASSLSGVEGNEQFF | TGTGCCAGCAGCTTAAGCGGGGTGGAGGGTAATGAGCAGTTCTTC
18 | few | TRBJ2-5 | TRBV20-1 | TRBD2 | CSANSPGLAGMGEETQYF | TGCAGTGCCAACTCCCCGGGACTAGCGGGGATGGGGGAAGAGACCCAGTACTTC
13 | - | TRBJ2-5 | TRBV29-1 | TRBD1 | CSVGGQGGETQYF | TGCAGCGTTGGGGGACAGGGAGGAGAGACCCAGTACTTC
14 | many | TRBJ2-2 | TRBV24-1 | - | CATSDSMNTGELFF | TGTGCCACCAGTGATTCGATGAACACCGGGGAGCTGTTTTTT
15 | many | TRBJ2-1 | TRBV11-3 | - | CASSLGLATDNEQFF | TGTGCCAGCAGCTTAGGGCTAGCGACAGACAATGAGCAGTTCTTC
14 | many | TRBJ2-2 | TRBV7-9 | - | CASSPTAGAGELFF | TGTGCCAGCAGCCCAACGGCAGGGGCCGGGGAGCTGTTTTTT
16 | many | TRBJ2-2 | TRBV7-3 | - | CASSHPASTNTGELFF | TGTGCCAGCAGCCACCCCGCTAGCACGAACACCGGGGAGCTGTTTTTT
18 | many | TRBJ2-1 | TRBV12-3/TRBV12-4 | TRBD1 | CASSFRTGRARESNEQFF | TGTGCCAGCAGTTTTAGGACAGGGCGGGCTCGAGAGTCCAATGAGCAGTTCTTC
15 | many | TRBJ2-3 | TRBV2 | TRBD2 | CASSELAGFTDTQYF | TGTGCCAGCAGTGAACTAGCGGGGTTCACAGATACGCAGTATTTT
16 | many | TRBJ2-1 | TRBV5-1 | TRBD1 | CASSRTTGGGYNEQFF | TGCGCCAGCAGTCGTACAACAGGGGGCGGATACAATGAGCAGTTCTTC
17 | many | TRBJ2-6 | TRBV28 | TRBD1 | CASSPPQGAGGANVLTF | TGTGCCAGCAGTCCCCCACAGGGGGCGGGAGGGGCCAACGTCCTGACTTTC
14 | many | TRBJ2-1 | TRBV7-3 | - | CASSLTGVDNEQFF | TGTGCCAGCAGCTTAACCGGGGTAGACAATGAGCAGTTCTTC
14 | many | TRBJ2-1 | TRBV3-1 | - | CASSPMTSSVEQFF | TGTGCCAGCAGCCCTATGACCAGCTCAGTTGAGCAGTTCTTC
13 | - | TRBJ2-6 | TRBV7-2 | - | CVSSYSGANVLTF | TGTGTCAGCAGCTACTCTGGGGCCAACGTCCTGACTTTC
11 | many | TRBJ2-5 | TRBV20-1 | - | CSARVQETQYF | TGCAGTGCTAGAGTACAAGAGACCCAGTACTTC